This T cell receptor beta chain emerged from a study of blood T cell repertoires in COVID-19. Whole-study context: Collection of acute and convalescent COVID-19 samples took place in the United States, Italy and Spain. Nucleic acid was either cDNA or gDNA, and it came from T cells, B-cell-depleted T cells, or PBMCs.

Trimming cost V 0 bases and J 4 bases, with 8 bases left between them. This CDR3 comprises 15 residues. The V gene's germline CDR1 is SGHRS and CDR2 YFSETQ. Libraries were prepared by immunoSEQ multiplex PCR; TCRdb keeps only in-frame clonotypes and omits some of them. The table records around 620,000 clones, over 80% of them present only once. The sequencing sample was made of peripheral blood. The chain couples TRBV5-1 to TRBJ2-6; TRBD2 might be the D (6 bases). This receptor was obtained from a woman aged 18-30 years with acute or convalescent COVID-19. Here the CDR3 DNA reads TGCGCCAGCAGCTTGGTTGGGAGGGGGGCCAACGTCCTGACTTTC. It specifies CASSLVGRGANVLTF.